One sample yielded the 4 T cell receptor beta chains listed below, sequenced in a study of shared clonotypes between healthy human individuals. Sequenced by immunoSEQ multiplex PCR; TCRdb stores in-frame clones only, minus some. The sample has more than 550,000 clones, approximately 77% seen once. Sequenced sample: memory CD4+ T cells sorted from blood. Stated subset: CD45RA-negative fraction. The receptors derive from a woman aged 30 to 39 in good health.

This clone appeared a single time. The rearrangement uses TRBV7-9 and TRBJ1-4; possible D gene TRBD1, 5 bases. Trimming took 3 bases from V and 7 from J, leaving 15 bases between them. The CDR3 is made up of 15 amino acids. Germline V lookup: CDR1 SEHNR, CDR2 FQNEAQ (reference sequence). DNA of the CDR3: TGTGCCAGCAGCTTGGTCCGGGGGGAGGGTGAAAAACTGTTTTTT. This encodes CASSLVRGEGEKLFF. The full variable domain, rest sourced from reference TRBV7-9 and TRBJ1-4, is DTGVSQNPRHKITKRGQNVTFRCDPISEHNRLYWYRQTLGQGPEFLTYFQNEAQLEKSRLLSDRFSAERPKGSFSTLEIQRTEQGDSAMYLCASSLVRGEGEKLFFGSGTQLSVL.

This clone was recorded once. The chain uses TRBV29-1 and TRBJ2-7; D not resolved. The CDR3 totals 12 residues. Trimming removed 1 base from V and 6 bases from J, with 10 bases in between. The germline gives CDR1 SQVTM, CDR2 ANQGSEA. CDR3 DNA: TGCAGCGTTGAAGTAACCACCGCCGAGCAGTACTTC. Protein sequence: CSVEVTTAEQYF.

This chain links TRBV5-4 with TRBJ2-7; weak D call: TRBD1 (7 bases). Germline CDR1 and CDR2: SGHNT and YYREEE (reference sequence). The V end was cut by 1 base, the J end by 2 bases, with 10 bases between. This CDR3 is built from 14 residues. The CDR3 region has the DNA TGTGCCAGCAGCTTGCAGGGGGGACCCTACGAGCAGTACTTC. Residues: CASSLQGGPYEQYF.

The rearrangement joins TRBV19 to TRBJ2-2; 7 bases map to TRBD1. CDR3 length: 16 amino acids. V trimming: 4 bases; J trimming: 1 base; junction bases outside the gene matches: 6. CDR1 and CDR2 (germline): LNHDA, SQIVND (reference sequence). In nucleotides, the CDR3 is TGTGCCAGTAGTACGCCAGGGGGTGGGAACACCGGGGAGCTGTTTTTT. Encoded protein: CASSTPGGGNTGELFF. Complete variable domain (other parts from reference TRBV19 and TRBJ2-2): DGGITQSPKYLFRKEGQNVTLSCEQNLNHDAMYWYRQDPGQGLRLIYYSQIVNDFQKGDIAEGYSVSREKKESFPLTVTSAQKNPTAFYLCASSTPGGGNTGELFFGEGSRLTVL.